The clone carrying this T cell receptor beta chain came up once. Participants spanned ages about 18 to 100 years and resided in some 22 US areas. Membership in each cohort depended on participant-reported clinical history. Recovery meant two consecutive negative NP/OP PCR tests, professional clearance, or resolved symptoms. Generated by immunoSEQ multiplex PCR, the TCRdb table keeps only in-frame clones and is missing some. The sample holds approximately 400,000 clones, around 83% seen once. This entry is derived from a study of blood T cell repertoires in COVID-19. Study as a whole: T cells, B-cell-depleted T cells, or PBMCs supplied cDNA or gDNA.

CDR3 length: 16 amino acids. Germline V CDR1 and CDR2: LGHDT, YNNKEL (reference sequence). V lost 0 bases and J lost 15; bases outside the gene matches: 16. Source material: PBMCs or T cells enriched from blood (not recorded which). V and J are TRBV3-1 (or the pseudogene TRBV3-2) and TRBJ2-1; 8 nucleotides align to TRBD2. The TCR was taken from a woman aged 45-60 years who had recovered from COVID-19. CDR3 DNA sequence: TGTGCCAGCAGCCAAGATTCGGCTTGGAGCGGGAGATTCATGTTCTTC. Its translation is CASSQDSAWSGRFMFF.